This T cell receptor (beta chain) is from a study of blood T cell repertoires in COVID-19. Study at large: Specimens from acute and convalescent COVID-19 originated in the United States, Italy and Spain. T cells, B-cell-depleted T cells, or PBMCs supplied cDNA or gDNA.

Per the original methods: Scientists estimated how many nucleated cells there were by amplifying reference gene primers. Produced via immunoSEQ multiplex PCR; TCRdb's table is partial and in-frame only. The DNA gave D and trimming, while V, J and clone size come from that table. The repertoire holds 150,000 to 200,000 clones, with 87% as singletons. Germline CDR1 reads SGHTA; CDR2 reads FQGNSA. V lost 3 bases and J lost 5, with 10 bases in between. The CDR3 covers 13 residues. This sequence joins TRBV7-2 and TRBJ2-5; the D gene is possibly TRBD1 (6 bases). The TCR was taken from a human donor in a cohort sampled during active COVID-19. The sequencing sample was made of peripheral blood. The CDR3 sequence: CASSFTGSETQYF. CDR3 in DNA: TGTGCCAGCAGCTTCACAGGGTCCGAGACCCAGTACTTC.